A selection of T cell receptor beta chains follows, all from one sample in a study of T cell responses to AZD1222 COVID-19 vaccine. Method: immunoSEQ multiplex PCR; TCRdb's copy keeps in-frame clones and lacks some. The sample has 80,000 or so clones, 75% to 95% seen once. This specimen consisted of peripheral blood, obtained on day 0 of MenACWY control vaccination. These receptors were obtained from an adult in good health. CDR3s include the opening cysteine and the closing phenylalanine or tryptophan. The D gene is left open where the match is weak. The size entry is marked missing in some rows and otherwise reads once, few, many or a size class.

D gene | clone size | J gene | V gene | CDR3 protein | CDR3 DNA
TRBD1 | NA | TRBJ1-2 | TRBV28 | CASSGPGQSSPLYGYTF | TGTGCCAGCAGCGGACCGGGACAGAGTTCCCCACTTTATGGCTACACCTTC
NA | NA | TRBJ1-1 | TRBV5-1 | CASRTGTQNTEAFF | TGCGCCAGCAGAACCGGGACGCAAAACACTGAAGCTTTCTTT
NA | NA | TRBJ1-1 | TRBV5-5 | CASSPGGENTEAFF | TGTGCCAGCAGCCCAGGCGGGGAGAACACTGAAGCTTTCTTT
NA | NA | TRBJ2-1 | TRBV6-7 | CASSYSGYGYNEQFF | TGTGCCAGCAGTTACTCGGGGTACGGTTACAATGAGCAGTTCTTC
TRBD2 | NA | TRBJ2-1 | TRBV29-1 | CSVRAYSGGRLPYNEQFF | TGCAGCGTTCGGGCGTATTCCGGCGGGAGGTTACCCTACAATGAGCAGTTCTTC
NA | NA | TRBJ2-7 | TRBV2 | CASSLYEQYF | TGTGCCAGCAGTCTTTACGAGCAGTACTTC
NA | NA | TRBJ2-1 | TRBV5-6 | CASSLSLGTPREQFF | TGTGCCAGCAGCTTGAGCCTAGGGACCCCGCGTGAGCAGTTCTTC
TRBD2 | NA | TRBJ2-5 | TRBV7-8 | CASSLAGGPPPQYF | TGTGCCAGCAGCTTAGCGGGAGGGCCGCCGCCCCAGTACTTC
TRBD2 | NA | TRBJ2-5 | TRBV30 | CAWSVGGSGETQYF | TGTGCCTGGAGTGTAGGCGGGAGTGGGGAGACCCAGTACTTC
TRBD2 | NA | TRBJ2-5 | TRBV10-1 | CASSDGGGQYF | TGCGCCAGCAGTGATGGGGGGGGCCAGTACTTC
NA | once | TRBJ2-1 | TRBV9 | CASSGRGYNEQFF | TGTGCCAGCAGCGGCCGGGGTTACAATGAGCAGTTCTTC
NA | NA | TRBJ2-7 | TRBV10-1 | CASSEGDPGEQYF | TGCGCCAGCAGTGAAGGGGACCCGGGGGAGCAGTACTTC
NA | NA | TRBJ1-4 | TRBV6-5 | CASRPSAGINEKLFF | TGTGCCAGCAGGCCCAGTGCCGGGATAAATGAAAAACTGTTTTTT
NA | NA | TRBJ2-7 | TRBV6-6 | CASSSFTNEQYF | TGTGCCAGCAGTTCCTTTACGAACGAGCAGTACTTC
NA | NA | TRBJ1-6 | TRBV25-1 | CASSDPTGGQSPLHF | TGTGCCAGCAGTGACCCTACCGGGGGCCAGTCACCCCTCCACTTT
NA | NA | TRBJ1-2 | TRBV6-5 | CAIGGGESIYGYTF | TGTGCCATCGGGGGAGGGGAGAGTATTTATGGCTACACCTTC
NA | NA | TRBJ2-1 | TRBV5-5 | CASSRGVLEQFF | TGTGCCAGCAGCCGAGGAGTTCTTGAGCAGTTCTTC
NA | once | TRBJ2-5 | TRBV25-1 | CASLRGQETQYF | TGTGCCAGCCTCCGGGGCCAAGAGACCCAGTACTTC
TRBD2 | large | TRBJ2-1 | TRBV6-2/TRBV6-3 | CASSPTSGSSNEQFF | TGTGCCAGCAGTCCAACTAGCGGGAGTAGTAATGAGCAGTTCTTC
NA | NA | TRBJ1-4 | TRBV4-2 | CASSQDHRNEKLFF | TGTGCCAGCAGCCAAGATCACCGTAATGAAAAACTGTTTTTT
NA | NA | TRBJ2-1 | TRBV7-2 | CASSLGWDSSYNEQFF | TGTGCCAGCAGCTTAGGGTGGGATAGCTCCTACAATGAGCAGTTCTTC
NA | NA | TRBJ1-1 | TRBV7-9 | CASSLDTGQDEAFF | TGTGCCAGCAGCTTAGATACGGGACAAGACGAAGCTTTCTTT
NA | NA | TRBJ1-4 | TRBV28 | CASLRPDLGKLFF | TGTGCCAGCCTACGACCTGACCTGGGGAAACTGTTTTTT
TRBD1 | NA | TRBJ1-4 | TRBV28 | CASSRDRLPEKLFF | TGTGCCAGCAGCCGGGACAGGTTACCCGAAAAACTGTTTTTT
TRBD2 | NA | TRBJ2-2 | TRBV3-1/TRBV3-2 | CASSPGTRTGELFF | TGTGCCAGCAGCCCCGGGACTAGAACCGGGGAGCTGTTTTTT
NA | NA | TRBJ2-1 | TRBV11-2 | CASGEGEFNEQFF | TGTGCCAGCGGGGAAGGGGAGTTCAATGAGCAGTTCTTC
TRBD1 | once | TRBJ2-5 | TRBV6-2/TRBV6-3 | CASSYPTGTGGQAETQYF | TGTGCCAGCAGTTACCCAACCGGGACAGGGGGCCAGGCGGAGACCCAGTACTTC
NA | NA | TRBJ1-1 | TRBV9 | CASSVGTLGNTEAFF | TGTGCCAGCAGCGTCGGTACATTGGGGAACACTGAAGCTTTCTTT
NA | NA | TRBJ1-2 | TRBV11-2 | CASSFSGEGNYGYTF | TGTGCCAGCAGCTTCTCCGGGGAGGGGAACTATGGCTACACCTTC
NA | once | TRBJ2-7 | TRBV4-1 | CASSQGSSSGSVSYEQYF | TGCGCCAGCAGCCAAGGGTCCTCTTCAGGGTCGGTCTCCTACGAGCAGTACTTC
NA | NA | TRBJ1-4 | TRBV19 | CASSMGWGNEKLFF | TGTGCCAGTAGTATGGGGTGGGGCAATGAAAAACTGTTTTTT
NA | NA | TRBJ1-6 | TRBV21-1 | CASSKIGSGNSPLHF | TGTGCCAGCAGCAAAATTGGGTCAGGTAATTCACCCCTCCACTTT
NA | NA | TRBJ2-5 | TRBV6-5 | CASTKPGSRETQYF | TGTGCCAGCACCAAACCGGGTTCCAGGGAGACCCAGTACTTC
TRBD1 | NA | TRBJ2-1 | TRBV4-2 | CASSQVPGGADNEQFF | TGTGCCAGCAGCCAAGTCCCAGGGGGCGCCGACAATGAGCAGTTCTTC
NA | NA | TRBJ1-3 | TRBV30 | CAWSVGGSGNTIYF | TGTGCCTGGAGTGTCGGGGGCTCTGGAAACACCATATATTTT
NA | few | TRBJ2-7 | TRBV20-1 | CSASGLVYEQYF | TGCAGTGCTAGTGGTTTGGTTTACGAGCAGTACTTC
NA | medium-sized | TRBJ2-7 | TRBV12-2 | CASRLAPTSGSSYEQYF | TGTGCAAGTCGCTTAGCTCCGACTAGCGGGAGCTCCTACGAGCAGTACTTC
TRBD1 | NA | TRBJ1-6 | TRBV30 | CAWRRTGTNSPLHF | TGTGCCTGGAGACGGACAGGGACGAATTCACCCCTCCACTTT
TRBD2 | NA | TRBJ2-5 | TRBV5-6 | CASSWGGETQYF | TGTGCCAGCAGTTGGGGAGGGGAGACCCAGTACTTC
NA | NA | TRBJ2-7 | TRBV7-9 | CASSPSSYEQYF | TGTGCCAGCAGCCCCAGCTCCTACGAGCAGTACTTC
NA | NA | TRBJ1-5 | TRBV6-6 | CASSSNPSLGQPQHF | TGTGCCAGCAGTTCTAACCCGTCCCTGGGTCAGCCCCAGCATTTT
NA | NA | TRBJ1-1 | TRBV28 | CASSRGGSGTEAFF | TGTGCCAGCAGTCGGGGGGGCTCAGGGACTGAAGCTTTCTTT
NA | NA | TRBJ2-1 | TRBV24-1 | CATSDFSGDEQFF | TGTGCCACCAGTGATTTCTCCGGGGATGAGCAGTTCTTC
TRBD1 | NA | TRBJ1-2 | TRBV6-5 | CASSKTGGAYGYTF | TGTGCCAGCAGTAAAACAGGGGGCGCCTATGGCTACACCTTC
TRBD1 | NA | TRBJ1-1 | TRBV7-8 | CASSPRTGVGTEAFF | TGTGCCAGCAGCCCCCGGACAGGCGTTGGGACTGAAGCTTTCTTT
NA | NA | TRBJ2-6 | TRBV7-9 | CASSPGPGANVLTF | TGTGCCAGCAGCCCTGGTCCTGGGGCCAACGTCCTGACTTTC
NA | NA | TRBJ2-1 | TRBV27 | CASSLSVGEFPNEQFF | TGTGCCAGCAGTTTATCTGTGGGGGAGTTTCCTAATGAGCAGTTCTTC
TRBD2 | NA | TRBJ2-3 | TRBV7-9 | CASSTGLAGTDTQYF | TGTGCCAGCAGCACCGGACTAGCGGGCACAGATACGCAGTATTTT
NA | NA | TRBJ1-4 | TRBV5-1 | CASSLAGQGQEKLFF | TGCGCCAGCAGCTTGGCCGGTCAGGGTCAGGAAAAACTGTTTTTT
TRBD1 | NA | TRBJ1-2 | TRBV27 | CASSFVRTGGGYGYTF | TGTGCCAGCAGTTTTGTCAGGACAGGCGGCGGCTATGGCTACACCTTC